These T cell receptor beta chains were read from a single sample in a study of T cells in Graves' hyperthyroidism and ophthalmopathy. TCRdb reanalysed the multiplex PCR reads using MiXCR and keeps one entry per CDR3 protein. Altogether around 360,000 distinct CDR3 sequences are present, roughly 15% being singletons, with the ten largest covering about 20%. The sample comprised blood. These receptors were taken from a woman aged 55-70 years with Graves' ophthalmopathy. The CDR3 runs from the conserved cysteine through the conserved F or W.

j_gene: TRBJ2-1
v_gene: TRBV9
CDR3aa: CASSPEGQGKMENEQFF

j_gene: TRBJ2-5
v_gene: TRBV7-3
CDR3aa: CASSLFGERETQYF

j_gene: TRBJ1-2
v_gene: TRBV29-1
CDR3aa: CSIDTQAPSYGYGYTF

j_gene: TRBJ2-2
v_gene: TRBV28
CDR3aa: CASTRFRTGELFF

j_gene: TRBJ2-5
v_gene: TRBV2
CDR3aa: CASTYLESETQYF

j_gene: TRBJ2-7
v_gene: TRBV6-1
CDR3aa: CASSEGDRGRWSYEQYF

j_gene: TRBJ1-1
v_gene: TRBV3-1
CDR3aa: CASTSNTETTEAFF

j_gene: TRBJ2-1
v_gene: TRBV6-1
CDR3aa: CASQLAGALEQFF

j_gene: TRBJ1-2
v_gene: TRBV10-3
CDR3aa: CAISDTNYGYTF

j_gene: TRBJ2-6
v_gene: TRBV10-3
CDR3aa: CAISSSNPSGANVLTF

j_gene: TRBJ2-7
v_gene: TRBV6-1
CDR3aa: CASRSTSGSYHEQYF

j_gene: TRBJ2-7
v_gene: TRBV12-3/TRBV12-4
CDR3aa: CASSLHSMGEQYF

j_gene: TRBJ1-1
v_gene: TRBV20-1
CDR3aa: CSASSQPYTEAFF

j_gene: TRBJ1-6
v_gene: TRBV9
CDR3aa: CASSVGRANSPLHF

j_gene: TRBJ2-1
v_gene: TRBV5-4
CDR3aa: CASSLVAGAINEQFF

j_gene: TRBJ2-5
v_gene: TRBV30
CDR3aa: CAWSARDRGKETQYF

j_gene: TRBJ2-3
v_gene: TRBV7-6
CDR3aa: CASSPTQYFTDTQYF

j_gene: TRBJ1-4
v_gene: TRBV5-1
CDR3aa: CASSFQGRGGEKLFF